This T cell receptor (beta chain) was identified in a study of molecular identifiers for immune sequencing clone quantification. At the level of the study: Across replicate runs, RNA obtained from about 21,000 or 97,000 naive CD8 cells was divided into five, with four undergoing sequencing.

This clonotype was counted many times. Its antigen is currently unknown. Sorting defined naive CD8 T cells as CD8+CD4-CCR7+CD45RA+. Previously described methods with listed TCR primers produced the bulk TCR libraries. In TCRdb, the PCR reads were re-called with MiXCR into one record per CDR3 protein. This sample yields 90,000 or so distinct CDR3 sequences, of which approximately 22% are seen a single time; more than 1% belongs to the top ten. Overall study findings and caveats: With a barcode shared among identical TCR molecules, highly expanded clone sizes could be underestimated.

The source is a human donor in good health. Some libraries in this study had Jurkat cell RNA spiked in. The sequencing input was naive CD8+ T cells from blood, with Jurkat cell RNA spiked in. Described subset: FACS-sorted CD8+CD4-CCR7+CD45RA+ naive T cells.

CDR3 protein: CASSLVGQVNTEAFF. As DNA, the CDR3 is TGTGCCAGCAGCTTGGTTGGACAGGTGAACACTGAAGCTTTCTTT. The V and J genes are TRBV5-4 and TRBJ1-1, with 7 bases lining up with TRBD1. CDR3 length equals 15 residues. V shed 0 bases, J shed 0 bases, and the junction held 2 bases outside the gene matches. The germline V gene encodes CDR1 SGHNT and CDR2 YYREEE (reference sequence).